The 29 T cell receptor beta chains below come from one sample, sequenced in a study of cytomegalovirus exposure and HLA in healthy donors. The PCR contained 60 Vbeta and 13 Jbeta primers. TCRdb's copy holds only in-frame clones and misses some; the assay was immunoSEQ multiplex PCR. The repertoire holds under 150,000 clones, with 60% to 85% as singletons. Sequencing was done on a sample of PBMCs. The source of these receptors is a young man in good health and CMV-seronegative.

The gene calls are TRBV9 and TRBJ2-7; a possible D gene is TRBD2 (7 bases). The CDR3 length is 16 residues. CDR1 and CDR2 (germline): SGDLS, YYNGEE. V was pared by 0 bases and J by 4 bases, with 17 bases between. The CDR3 sequence is CASSVGRSGGAYEQYF. CDR3 in DNA: TGTGCCAGCAGCGTAGGTAGGTCGGGGGGCGCTTACGAGCAGTACTTC.

The chain joins TRBV2 to TRBJ2-7; 8 bases align to TRBD2. Germline CDR1 SNHLY, CDR2 FYNNEI. J was trimmed by 3 bases and V by 0 bases; bases with no gene match: 4. There are 15 residues in the CDR3. For the CDR3, the DNA is TGTGCCAGCAGTGAAGCCGGGCGGGGGGACTACGAGCAGTACTTC. It translates to CASSEAGRGDYEQYF.

V is TRBV7-9 and J is TRBJ2-7; the match to TRBD1 covers 7 bases. V trimming: 4 bases; J trimming: 3 bases; junction bases outside the gene matches: 9. The CDR3 consists of 15 residues. Germline V gene data show CDR1 as SEHNR and CDR2 as FQNEAQ (reference sequence). This CDR3 reads CASSSRQGVGYEQYF. The CDR3 coding sequence is TGTGCCAGCAGCTCTCGACAGGGAGTCGGCTACGAGCAGTACTTC.

This clone has just one count. This rearrangement joins TRBV13 to TRBJ1-6; 9 nucleotides agree with TRBD1. The CDR3 sequence is 17 residues long. Germline CDR1 and CDR2: PRHDT and FYEKMQ (reference sequence). V shed 5 bases, J shed 1 base, and the junction held 6 bases outside the gene matches. DNA for the CDR3: TGTGCCAGCAGCCCCGGACAGGGGCGATCCTATAATTCACCCCTCCACTTT. It yields the protein CASSPGQGRSYNSPLHF.

This sequence joins TRBV5-4 and TRBJ2-5; perhaps TRBD1 as D (6 bases). CDR1 SGHNT and CDR2 YYREEE come from the germline V gene (reference sequence). Trimming shortened V by 0 bases and J by 5 bases, and 17 bases separated the two germline ends. The CDR3 is 16 residues long. As DNA, the CDR3 is TGTGCCAGCAGCTTGGCCGCTTGGACAGCAGGGGAGACCCAGTACTTC. Translating it yields CASSLAAWTAGETQYF. Using reference TRBV5-4 and TRBJ2-5 for the parts outside the CDR3, the full variable domain is ETGVTQSPTHLIKTRGQQVTLRCSSQSGHNTVSWYQQALGQGPQFIFQYYREEENGRGNFPPRFSGLQFPNYSSELNVNALELDDSALYLCASSLAAWTAGETQYFGPGTRLLVL.

The chain has TRBV11-2 and TRBJ2-7; TRBD2 aligns across 10 bases. This CDR3 comprises 14 residues. CDR1 and CDR2 (germline): SGHAT, FQNNGV. V shed 3 bases and J 7 bases; nucleotides not matched to a gene: 6. CDR3 region: CASSFTSGIEEQYF. In DNA form, the CDR3 reads TGTGCCAGCAGCTTCACTAGCGGGATAGAAGAGCAGTACTTC.

J is TRBJ2-1 and V is TRBV4-2; 10 nucleotides match TRBD2. This CDR3 comprises 15 residues. Germline V gene sequence: CDR1 LGHNA, CDR2 YNFKEQ. With 5 bases clipped from V and 8 bases from J, the junction kept 9 bases outside the gene matches. This CDR3 reads CASSTGTSAFDEQFF. The DNA for the CDR3 is TGTGCCAGCAGCACCGGGACTAGCGCCTTCGATGAGCAGTTCTTC.

The J gene is TRBJ1-5, the V gene TRBV6-1; 9 nucleotides agree with TRBD1. Germline CDR1 MNHNS, CDR2 SASEGT. V lost 3 bases and J lost 7; bases outside the gene matches: 10. The CDR3 consists of 16 residues. The CDR3 region is CASSERDRVFGQPQHF. CDR3 nucleotides: TGTGCCAGCAGTGAGCGGGACAGGGTATTCGGGCAGCCCCAGCATTTT.

This clone was recorded a few times. The chain recombines TRBV28 with TRBJ1-5, with a weak D call TRBD1 (6 bases). V lost 3 bases, J lost 6 bases, and 12 bases lay in between. Germline values: CDR1 MDHEN, CDR2 SYDVKM. The CDR3 sequence is 14 residues long. The CDR3 is CASSFRGGGQPQHF. CDR3 bases: TGTGCCAGCAGTTTCAGGGGAGGGGGTCAGCCCCAGCATTTT.

The chain employs TRBV6-4 and TRBJ1-1; perhaps TRBD1 as D (5 bases). Per germline, CDR1 MRHNA and CDR2 SNTAGT. The length of the CDR3 is 13 residues. Trimming removed 6 bases at V and 1 base at J, with 9 bases between. The CDR3 sequence is CASRNTGNTEAFF. The CDR3 DNA reads as TGTGCCAGCAGGAACACAGGGAACACTGAAGCTTTCTTT.

The V and J genes are TRBV18 and TRBJ1-5; D remains ambiguous. The CDR3 runs to 16 residues. V lost 2 bases and J lost 0, with 11 bases in between. Germline values: CDR1 KGHSH, CDR2 LQKENI. Here the CDR3 reads CASSPVGGYSNQPQHF. The CDR3 DNA reads as TGTGCCAGCTCACCAGTCGGAGGTTATAGCAATCAGCCCCAGCATTTT.

CDR3 region: CASSVGTGSPDTQYF. CDR3 DNA: TGTGCCAGCAGCGTCGGGACAGGGAGCCCAGATACGCAGTATTTT. This sequence joins TRBV9 and TRBJ2-3, with TRBD1 matching over 9 bases. The V and J ends lost 2 bases and 4 bases, in that order; junction bases with no gene match: 5. This CDR3 is built from 15 residues. From germline, CDR1 is SGDLS and CDR2 YYNGEE.

The chain has TRBV19 and TRBJ1-1; D is unclear. Trimming removed 7 bases from V and 6 bases from J, with 15 bases in between. The CDR3 length is 13 residues. Per germline, CDR1 LNHDA and CDR2 SQIVND (reference sequence). The CDR3 here is CASTYGRSAEAFF. The CDR3 DNA follows: TGTGCCAGTACATACGGGAGGAGTGCTGAAGCTTTCTTT.

The chain combines TRBV5-4 with TRBJ2-7; D is perhaps TRBD1 (6 bases). This CDR3 region has 18 residues. With 2 bases removed from V and 2 bases from J, the gap between germline ends came to 23 bases. The germline V gene encodes CDR1 SGHNT and CDR2 YYREEE (reference sequence). The CDR3 region is CASSFGIPRGLVTYEQYF. Here the CDR3 DNA reads TGTGCCAGCAGCTTTGGTATACCAAGGGGGTTGGTCACCTACGAGCAGTACTTC.

The CDR3 spells CASSSRQDSTQYF. CDR3 nucleotides: TGTGCCAGCAGCTCCAGACAGGATTCAACGCAGTATTTT. This rearrangement joins TRBV7-3 to TRBJ2-3; tentatively, D is TRBD1 (6 bases). Germline CDR1 is SGHTA and CDR2 is FQGTGA. The CDR3 is 13 amino acids. Between the trimmed V and J ends, which lost 4 bases and 9 bases, there was a span of 14 bases.

The V gene is TRBV27, the J gene TRBJ1-5; 7 bases align to TRBD1. CDR1 and CDR2 from the germline V gene are MNHEY and SMNVEV (reference sequence). The CDR3 is made up of 13 amino acids. V gave up 4 bases and J gave up 6 bases; unmatched junction bases: 3. This chain's CDR3 is CASSSQGFQPQHF. The CDR3 region has the DNA TGTGCCAGCAGTTCACAGGGGTTTCAGCCCCAGCATTTT.

As regards this clone: Germline is not matched at one junction end, which may reflect a read error. The chain has TRBV5-1 and TRBJ1-1; no firm D call. The V gene's germline CDR1 is SGHRS and CDR2 YFSETQ. CDR3 length equals 13 residues. DNA for the CDR3: TGCGCCAGCAGCCGCGTAGGAGTAACTGAAACTTTCTTT. Translating it yields CASSRVGVTETFF. Full variable domain (remainder filled in from reference TRBV5-1 and TRBJ1-1): KAGVTQTPRYLIKTRGQQVTLSCSPISGHRSVSWYQQTPGQGLQFLFEYFSETQRNKGNFPGRFSGRQFSNSRSEMNVSTLELGDSALYLCASSRVGVTETFFGQGTRLTVV.

The chain carries TRBV7-9 and TRBJ2-7; D may be TRBD2 (6 bases). The CDR3 is 15 residues long. V was pared by 4 bases and J by 6 bases, with 19 bases between. From germline, CDR1 is SEHNR and CDR2 FQNEAQ (reference sequence). This CDR3 reads CASSSSVDSEGEQYF. CDR3 nucleotides: TGTGCCAGCAGCTCCTCCGTTGACTCGGAGGGCGAGCAGTACTTC.

The gene calls are TRBV6-4 and TRBJ2-3; no clear D gene. There are 14 residues in the CDR3. Germline loops: CDR1 MRHNA, CDR2 SNTAGT. V lost 4 bases to trimming and J lost 0 bases, with 8 bases between them. The CDR3 DNA sequence: TGTGCCAGCAGTGTCGAGGCTAGCACAGATACGCAGTATTTT. Amino acid sequence: CASSVEASTDTQYF.

The rearrangement joins TRBV5-8 to TRBJ2-7; possible D gene TRBD2, 6 bases. V gave up 2 bases and J gave up 2 bases, with 8 bases separating them. The CDR3 spans 13 residues. Germline CDR1 SGHTS, CDR2 YDEGEE. The CDR3 is CASSLGRTYEQYF. CDR3 bases: TGTGCCAGCAGCTTAGGGAGGACCTACGAGCAGTACTTC.

The chain joins TRBV7-3 to TRBJ1-1; D remains unclear. This CDR3 spans 13 amino acids. CDR1 is SGHTA, CDR2 FQGTGA, per germline. Trimming stripped 2 bases from V and 1 base from J, with 5 bases between. The CDR3 sequence: CASSLHKNTEAFF. DNA for the CDR3: TGTGCCAGCAGCTTACACAAGAACACTGAAGCTTTCTTT.

The rearrangement links TRBV6-6 to TRBJ1-2; 8 nucleotides match TRBD1. The CDR3 length is 13 residues. The junction had 6 bases not matched to a gene; V was cut back by 6 bases and J by 6 bases. The germline V gene encodes CDR1 MNHNY and CDR2 SVGAGI (reference sequence). The CDR3 here is CASRTGTGNGYTF. In DNA, the CDR3 is TGTGCCAGCAGGACCGGGACAGGTAATGGCTACACCTTC.

The genes are TRBV4-3 and TRBJ1-2; possibly TRBD1 for D (5 bases). V was clipped by 0 bases and J by 7 bases, with 9 bases between them. Germline CDR1 is LGHNA and CDR2 is YSLEER. The CDR3 totals 13 residues. This CDR3 reads CASSQERGFGYTF. The CDR3 nucleotides read TGCGCCAGCAGCCAAGAACGGGGGTTTGGCTACACCTTC.

The rearrangement joins TRBV27 to TRBJ1-5; 7 bases map to TRBD1. CDR1 MNHEY and CDR2 SMNVEV come from the germline V gene (reference sequence). The CDR3 extends over 14 amino acids. Germline trimming cut 6 bases from V and 5 bases from J; bases unmatched to any gene: 7. In DNA, the CDR3 is TGTGCCAGCAGCCCTGGGACAGCGGATCAGCCCCAGCATTTT. Translated, it gives CASSPGTADQPQHF.

The rearrangement joins TRBV5-8 to TRBJ2-7, with 10 bases lining up with TRBD1. V shed 4 bases, J shed 4 bases, and the junction held 8 bases outside the gene matches. The length of the CDR3 is 15 residues. The germline V gene encodes CDR1 SGHTS and CDR2 YDEGEE. The CDR3 spells CASSRSGTGDYEQYF. Here the CDR3 DNA reads TGTGCCAGCAGCAGATCTGGGACAGGGGATTACGAGCAGTACTTC.

The chain carries TRBV5-1 and TRBJ1-6; 8 nucleotides agree with TRBD1. The CDR3 is made up of 14 amino acids. The V gene's germline CDR1 is SGHRS and CDR2 YFSETQ. J lost 8 bases, V lost 4 bases, and 5 bases had no gene match. CDR3 bases: TGCGCCAGCAGCCCTGGACAGGGACATTCACCCCTCCACTTT. It is translated as CASSPGQGHSPLHF.

The V call is TRBV7-2, the J call TRBJ2-7; 14 bases fit TRBD2. The germline CDR1 and CDR2 sequences are SGHTA and FQGNSA. Losses at the gene ends were 3 bases for V and 2 bases for J; bases not matched to a gene: 3. The CDR3 spans 16 residues. CDR3 region: CASSLTSGRAAYEQYF. The CDR3 bases are TGTGCCAGCAGCTTGACTAGCGGGAGGGCGGCCTACGAGCAGTACTTC.

The gene calls are TRBV5-5 and TRBJ1-1; maybe TRBD1 (6 bases). Trimming pared 6 bases from V and 0 bases from J, leaving 15 bases between. The germline V gene encodes CDR1 SGHKS and CDR2 YYEKEE (reference sequence). The CDR3 is made up of 15 amino acids. The CDR3 DNA reads TGTGCCAGCAACAGACAGGCCCTCTTGAACACTGAAGCTTTCTTT. Translated, it gives CASNRQALLNTEAFF.

The V call is TRBV5-4, the J call TRBJ2-1, with TRBD2 matching 14 bases. V gave up 4 bases and J gave up 9 bases; unmatched junction bases: 6. The CDR3 runs 15 residues. The germline V gene encodes CDR1 SGHNT and CDR2 YYREEE (reference sequence). The CDR3 sequence: CASSKTSGGAAEQFF. In DNA, the CDR3 is TGTGCCAGCAGCAAGACTAGCGGGGGGGCCGCTGAGCAGTTCTTC.